A single sample gave rise to the 14 T cell receptor beta chains below, sequenced in a study of blood T cells in healthy people across ages. Together with a sample-barcoded 5' primer, a J-beta primer mix was included in a second PCR lasting about 7 to 12 cycles. TCRdb ran MiXCR on the 5' RACE reads and lists one entry per CDR3 protein. This sample carries some 670,000 distinct CDR3 sequences, around 50% of them seen once, and the ten largest clones take roughly 12%. The sequenced material came from blood. The receptor source for this set is a woman of 80 years or more in good health.

The chain recombines TRBV5-4 with TRBJ2-1; D not certain. The V gene lost 0 bases and the J gene lost 0 bases, with 10 bases spanning the gap. The CDR3 loop spans 16 amino acids. The germline V gene encodes CDR1 SGHNT and CDR2 YYREEE (reference sequence). The CDR3 loop reads CASSLDGSSSYNEQFF. For the CDR3, the DNA is TGTGCCAGCAGCTTGGATGGGTCCAGCTCCTACAATGAGCAGTTCTTC.

This chain's CDR3 is CASSIRVRAGVSEAFF. CDR3 bases: TGTGCCAGCAGCATCCGGGTAAGGGCCGGAGTATCGGAAGCTTTCTTT. The V gene is TRBV11-2, the J gene TRBJ1-1; D unresolved. Germline lookup yields CDR1 SGHAT and CDR2 FQNNGV. CDR3 length: 16 residues. Deletions cut 5 bases from V and 8 bases from J, with 24 bases between.

V is TRBV19 and J is TRBJ1-4; D unclear. Trimming took 11 bases from V and 8 from J, leaving 12 bases between them. The CDR3 is 11 amino acids. From germline, CDR1 is LNHDA and CDR2 SQIVND (reference sequence). Written as DNA, the CDR3 is TGTGCCGGGCAGGTGGGAGAAAAACTGTTTTTT. Translated, it gives CAGQVGEKLFF.

The chain recombines TRBV6-1 with TRBJ2-5, with D perhaps assigned TRBD1 or TRBD2 (5 bases each). The last part of the DNA fits TRBJ2-7 better; the J call may be wrong. The CDR3 length is 15 residues. Germline CDR1 reads MNHNS; CDR2 reads SASEGT. DNA for the CDR3: TGTGCCAGCAGTGGTCCCCGGGACGGATCATACGAGCAGTACTTC. Residues: CASSGPRDGSYEQYF.

J is TRBJ1-5 and V is TRBV2; possibly TRBD1 for D (6 bases). The CDR3 is 14 residues long. The germline V gene has CDR1 SNHLY and CDR2 FYNNEI. Trimming stripped 6 bases from V and 9 bases from J, with 18 bases between. CDR3 protein: CASRSRDISGPQHF. The CDR3 bases are TGTGCCAGCAGGTCCCGGGACATTTCTGGGCCCCAGCATTTT. The full variable domain, in which reference TRBV2 and TRBJ1-5 provide the parts outside the CDR3, is EPEVTQTPSHQVTQMGQEVILRCVPISNHLYFYWYRQILGQKVEFLVSFYNNEISEKSEIFDDQFSVERPDGSNFTLKIRSTKLEDSAMYFCASRSRDISGPQHFGDGTRLSIL.

This chain joins TRBV5-1 and TRBJ2-4; 10 nucleotides line up with TRBD2. The J call may be in error: the DNA end matches TRBJ2-7 better. CDR1 is SGHRS, CDR2 YFSETQ, per germline. CDR3 length: 16 amino acids. CDR3 sequence: CASSLGGTSASYEQYF. The CDR3 DNA follows: TGCGCCAGCAGCTTGGGAGGGACTAGCGCCTCCTACGAGCAGTACTTC.

The CDR3 nucleotides read TGTGCCAGCAGGAGAGATTGGGGGCGCTATGGCTACACCTTC. As protein: CASRRDWGRYGYTF. The J gene is TRBJ1-2, the V gene TRBV2; tentative D call: TRBD1 (6 bases). Germline V CDR1 and CDR2: SNHLY, FYNNEI. The CDR3 has 14 amino acids. Trimming took off 6 bases at V and 4 bases at J, with 15 bases between the two ends.

This sequence joins TRBV7-8 and TRBJ2-1, with D possibly matching TRBD1 (6 bases). This CDR3 has 15 amino acids. The germline CDR1 and CDR2 sequences are SGHVS and FQNEAQ. The V and J ends lost 3 bases and 4 bases respectively, with 13 bases between them. The CDR3 nucleotides read TGTGCCAGCAGCTTCCCCGTTACAGGGTACAATGAGCAGTTCTTC. Translated: CASSFPVTGYNEQFF.

Concerning this clonotype itself: Being one base from a much bigger clone, this may be a read error. The V gene is TRBV5-4, the J gene TRBJ2-7, with no clear D. In germline, CDR1 is SGHNT, CDR2 YYREEE (reference sequence). V was trimmed by 3 bases and J by 7 bases, leaving 23 bases between them. This CDR3 comprises 16 residues. The CDR3 loop is CASSSKKDHSYNEQYF. The CDR3 DNA reads TGTGCCAGCAGCTCGAAGAAGGACCATTCCTACAATGAGCAGTACTTC.

The V and J genes are TRBV3-1 and TRBJ1-5; D uncertain. This CDR3 has 13 amino acids. The V end was cut by 0 bases, the J end by 5 bases, with 5 bases between. Germline CDR1 is LGHDT and CDR2 is YNNKEL (reference sequence). CDR3 amino acids: CASSQDADQPQHF. The CDR3 bases are TGTGCCAGCAGCCAAGATGCCGATCAGCCCCAGCATTTT.

The sample holds a few counts of this clonotype. The chain couples TRBV28 to TRBJ2-3, with D possibly matching TRBD2 (5 bases). V was pared by 6 bases and J by 0 bases, with 19 bases between. CDR1 is MDHEN and CDR2 is SYDVKM in the germline V gene. This CDR3 has 17 amino acids. The CDR3 here is CASRRTVALDSTDTQYF. CDR3 sequence (DNA): TGTGCCAGCAGGAGGACTGTCGCACTAGATAGCACAGATACGCAGTATTTT.

The rearrangement joins TRBV28 to TRBJ2-2, with 8 bases identical to TRBD1. Germline V gene lookup returns CDR1 MDHEN and CDR2 SYDVKM. This CDR3 contains 16 residues. Losses at the gene ends were 6 bases for V and 2 bases for J; bases not matched to a gene: 8. Written as DNA, the CDR3 is TGTGCCAGCAGATCGCAGGGGGCTGATAACACCGGGGAGCTGTTTTTT. Translated, it gives CASRSQGADNTGELFF.

The chain is built from TRBV29-1 and TRBJ1-2; 9 bases match TRBD1. CDR3 size: 13 residues. CDR1 and CDR2 (germline): SQVTM, ANQGSEA. The junction had 12 bases not matched to a gene; V was cut back by 8 bases and J by 8 bases. The CDR3 reads CSTMTGGVGGYTF. In DNA form, the CDR3 reads TGCAGCACCATGACAGGGGGTGTCGGAGGCTACACCTTC.

In its sample, this clonotype was seen many times. The chain links TRBV5-6 to TRBJ2-5; 8 bases line up with TRBD2. Trimming at V came to 5 bases and at J to 1 base, leaving 7 bases not matched to a gene. Germline V gene data show CDR1 as SGHDT and CDR2 as YYEEEE. CDR3 length: 15 residues. Here the CDR3 DNA reads TGTGCCAGCAGGCCGTTAGCGGGACTCCAAGAGACCCAGTACTTC. This sequence encodes CASRPLAGLQETQYF.